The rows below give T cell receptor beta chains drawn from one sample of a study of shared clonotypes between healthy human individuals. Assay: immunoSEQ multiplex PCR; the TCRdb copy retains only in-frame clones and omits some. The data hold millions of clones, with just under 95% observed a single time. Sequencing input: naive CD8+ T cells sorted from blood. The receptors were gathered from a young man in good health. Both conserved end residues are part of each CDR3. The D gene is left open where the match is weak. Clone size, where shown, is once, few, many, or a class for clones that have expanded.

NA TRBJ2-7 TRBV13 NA CASSLVGGLRDINFSYEQYF TGTGCCAGCAGCTTAGTTGGGGGGCTAAGGGACATAAATTTCTCCTACGAGCAGTACTTC
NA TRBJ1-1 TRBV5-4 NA CASSGTVGNTEAFF TGTGCCAGCAGCGGGACGGTGGGGAACACTGAAGCTTTCTTT
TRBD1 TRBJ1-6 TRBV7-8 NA CASSSQQGMNSPLHF TGTGCCAGCAGCTCGCAACAGGGGATGAATTCACCCCTCCACTTT
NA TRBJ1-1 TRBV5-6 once CATTPGVMNTEAFF TGTGCCACCACCCCAGGGGTTATGAACACTGAAGCTTTCTTT
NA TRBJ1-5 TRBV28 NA CASIQSTDPGKPQHF TGTGCCAGCATCCAATCCACGGACCCGGGGAAGCCCCAGCATTTT
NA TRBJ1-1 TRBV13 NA CASSLFSSGNTEAFF TGTGCCAGCAGCTTATTCAGCTCAGGGAACACTGAAGCTTTCTTT
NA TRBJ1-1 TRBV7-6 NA CASSPREGQGHMNTEAFF TGTGCCAGCAGCCCTAGGGAGGGGCAGGGCCACATGAACACTGAAGCTTTCTTT
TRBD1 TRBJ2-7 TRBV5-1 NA CASSLTTQGSYEQYF TGCGCCAGCAGCTTGACGACACAGGGGTCCTACGAGCAGTACTTC
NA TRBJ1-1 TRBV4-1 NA CASSHQGNNEAFF TGCGCCAGCAGCCACCAGGGAAATAATGAAGCTTTCTTT
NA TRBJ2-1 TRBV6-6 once CASSYSISTFEQFF TGTGCCAGCAGTTACTCGATTTCTACTTTCGAGCAGTTCTTC
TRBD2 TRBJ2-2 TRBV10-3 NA CAISDLRLTSGRSGTGELFF TGTGCCATCAGTGACCTACGTTTGACTAGCGGGAGGTCGGGCACCGGGGAGCTGTTTTTT
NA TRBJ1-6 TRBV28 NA CASSFGVGNSPLHF TGTGCCAGCAGTTTCGGGGTGGGGAATTCACCCCTCCACTTT
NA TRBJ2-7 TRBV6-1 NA CASIGSYEQYF TGTGCCAGCATAGGGTCCTACGAGCAGTACTTC
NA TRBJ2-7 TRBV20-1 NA CSARSRRAGF TGCAGTGCTAGGTCTCGGAGGGCCGGCTTC
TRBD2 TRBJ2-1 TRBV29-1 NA CSVEGTSGSYNEQFF TGCAGCGTCGAGGGGACTAGCGGGTCCTACAATGAGCAGTTCTTC
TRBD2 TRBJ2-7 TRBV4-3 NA CASSQGLAGGSEQYF TGCGCCAGCAGCCAAGGACTAGCGGGAGGATCCGAGCAGTACTTC
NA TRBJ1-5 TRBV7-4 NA CASSDNPAGKNQPQHF TGTGCCAGCAGCGACAACCCGGCGGGGAAGAATCAGCCCCAGCATTTT
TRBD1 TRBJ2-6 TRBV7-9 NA CASRPRQGAISGANVLTF TGTGCCAGCAGACCTAGACAGGGGGCAATCTCTGGGGCCAACGTCCTGACTTTC
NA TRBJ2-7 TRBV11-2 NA CASSLDWGEHEQYF TGTGCCAGCAGCTTAGATTGGGGAGAGCACGAGCAGTACTTC
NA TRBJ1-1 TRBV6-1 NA CASSVQVPTVEAFF TGTGCCAGCAGTGTACAGGTGCCCACTGTGGAAGCTTTCTTT
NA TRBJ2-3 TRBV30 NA CASQPIGAASTDTQYF TGTGCCTCACAACCGATCGGAGCGGCAAGCACAGATACGCAGTATTTT
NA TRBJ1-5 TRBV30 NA CAWSLNNGQPQHF TGTGCCTGGAGTTTGAATAACGGTCAGCCCCAGCATTTT
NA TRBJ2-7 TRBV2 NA CASSGPPHDEQYF TGTGCCAGCAGTGGGCCTCCACACGACGAGCAGTACTTC
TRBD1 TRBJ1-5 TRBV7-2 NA CASSLAGGGQPQHF TGTGCCAGCAGCTTAGCAGGGGGCGGTCAGCCCCAGCATTTT
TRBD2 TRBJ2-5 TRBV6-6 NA CASRGSGGQETQYF TGTGCCAGCAGGGGGTCGGGGGGGCAAGAGACCCAGTACTTC
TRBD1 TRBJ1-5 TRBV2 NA CASRGQEDSNQPQHF TGTGCCAGCAGAGGACAGGAGGATAGCAATCAGCCCCAGCATTTT
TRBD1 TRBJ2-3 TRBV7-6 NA CASSLEAGGTDTQYF TGTGCCAGCAGCTTAGAGGCAGGGGGTACAGATACGCAGTATTTT
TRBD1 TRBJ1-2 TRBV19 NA CASSSTGGQTYGYTF TGTGCCAGTAGTTCGACAGGGGGTCAGACCTATGGCTACACCTTC
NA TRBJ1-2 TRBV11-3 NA CASSTGQPDGYTF TGTGCCAGCAGCACCGGACAGCCGGATGGCTACACCTTC
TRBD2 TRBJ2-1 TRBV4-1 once CASSPGTSPYNEQFF TGCGCCAGCAGCCCAGGGACTAGCCCATACAATGAGCAGTTCTTC
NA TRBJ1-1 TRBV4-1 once CASSQGVLNTEAFF TGCGCCAGCAGCCAAGGAGTTTTGAACACTGAAGCTTTCTTT
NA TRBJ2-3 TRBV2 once CASSPQAPHSTDTQYF TGTGCCAGCAGTCCCCAGGCTCCACACAGCACAGATACGCAGTATTTT
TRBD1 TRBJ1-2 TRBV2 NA CASTVGQGAYGYTF TGTGCCAGCACGGTGGGGCAGGGGGCTTATGGCTACACCTTC
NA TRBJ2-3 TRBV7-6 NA CASSSHGSADTQYF TGTGCCAGCAGCTCCCACGGGTCGGCTGATACGCAGTATTTT
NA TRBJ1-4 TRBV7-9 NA CASSFDFGVENKLFF TGTGCCAGCAGCTTTGACTTCGGGGTCGAGAATAAACTGTTTTTT
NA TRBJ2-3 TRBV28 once CASSFWVTMGTDTQYF TGTGCCAGCAGTTTTTGGGTGACTATGGGCACAGATACGCAGTATTTT
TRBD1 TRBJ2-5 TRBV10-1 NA CASSPGTGIQETQYF TGCGCCAGCAGTCCCGGGACAGGGATCCAAGAGACCCAGTACTTC
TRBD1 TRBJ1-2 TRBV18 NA CASSPDLPDRVYGYTF TGTGCCAGCTCACCAGACTTACCGGACAGGGTTTATGGCTACACCTTC
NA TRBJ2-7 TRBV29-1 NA CSAVGTADLFYEQYF TGCAGCGCGGTGGGGACCGCCGACCTATTCTACGAGCAGTACTTC
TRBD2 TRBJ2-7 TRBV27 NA CASSDQGLAGGGEQYF TGTGCCAGCAGCGACCAGGGACTAGCGGGAGGAGGTGAGCAGTACTTC
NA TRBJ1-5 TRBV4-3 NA CASSQDSGDQPQHF TGCGCCAGCAGCCAGGACAGTGGAGATCAGCCCCAGCATTTT
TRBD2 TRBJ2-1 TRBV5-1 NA CASSSYPGTSLDEQFF TGCGCCAGCAGCTCGTATCCCGGGACTAGTTTGGATGAGCAGTTCTTC
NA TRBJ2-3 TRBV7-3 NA CASSAEADTQYF TGTGCCAGCAGCGCGGAAGCAGATACGCAGTATTTT
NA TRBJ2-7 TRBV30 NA CAWGLGDEQYF TGTGCCTGGGGGTTGGGCGACGAGCAGTACTTC
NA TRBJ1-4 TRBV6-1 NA CASSRTRRGNEKLFF TGTGCCAGCAGCAGGACGAGAAGGGGTAATGAAAAACTGTTTTTT